Following are 13 T cell receptor beta chains from one sample sequenced in a study of cytomegalovirus exposure and HLA in healthy donors (dated 2017 in TCRdb). The library was produced with the immunoSEQ multiplex PCR assay. A mixture of 60 forward primers for TCR Vbeta segments and 13 reverse primers for TCR Jbeta segments was used in the multiplex PCR. TCRdb retrieved this table from immuneACCESS and kept in-frame rearrangements only. Not all clones are present; in checked studies, unresolved V genes account for under half, and no reason is known for the remainder. This sample has approximately 140,000 clones in its table, and under 90% of those were observed once. Of the sample, roughly 4.2% is held by the ten largest clones. The sequenced sample consisted of PBMCs. The receptor set was obtained from a woman aged 40 to 50 in good health and CMV-seronegative.

The chain uses TRBV7-2 and TRBJ2-7, with 7 bases that match TRBD2. The CDR3 extends over 13 amino acids. Germline V gene lookup returns CDR1 SGHTA and CDR2 FQGNSA. V gave up 4 bases and J gave up 4 bases; unmatched junction bases: 4. Written as DNA, the CDR3 is TGTGCCAGCAGCTCTCAGGGAGGGTACGAGCAGTACTTC. Protein sequence: CASSSQGGYEQYF.

The genes are TRBV19 and TRBJ1-2; no clear D gene. Germline V CDR1 and CDR2: LNHDA, SQIVND (reference sequence). CDR3 length: 15 amino acids. V lost 3 bases to trimming and J lost 0 bases, with 11 bases between them. For the CDR3, the DNA is TGTGCCAGTAGTATTTGGCCAGTCACTAACTATGGCTACACCTTC. Amino acids: CASSIWPVTNYGYTF.

The genes are TRBV4-1 and TRBJ1-1; weak D call: TRBD1 (6 bases). Trimming removed 4 bases from V and 1 base from J, with 16 bases in between. The CDR3 is made up of 16 amino acids. Germline V gene lookup returns CDR1 MGHRA and CDR2 YSYEKL. The CDR3, as DNA: TGCGCCAGCAGCCCCAAACACGGGACACCGAACACTGAAGCTTTCTTT. It yields the protein CASSPKHGTPNTEAFF.

The chain is built from TRBV4-1 and TRBJ2-5; TRBD2 matches at 12 bases. In germline, CDR1 is MGHRA, CDR2 YSYEKL. The V and J ends lost 4 bases and 0 bases, in that order; junction bases with no gene match: 6. The CDR3 length is 17 residues. Here the CDR3 DNA reads TGCGCCAGCAGCCTCCTACTAGCGGGGGGTAACCAAGAGACCCAGTACTTC. Protein: CASSLLLAGGNQETQYF.

The chain combines TRBV27 with TRBJ1-6, with D tentatively TRBD1 (5 bases). Germline V gene sequence: CDR1 MNHEY, CDR2 SMNVEV (reference sequence). This CDR3 has 15 amino acids. V lost 5 bases and J lost 7, with 15 bases in between. CDR3 sequence (DNA): TGTGCCAGCAGTGGCCTGCGGGGGGGGAATTCACCCCTCCACTTT. This sequence encodes CASSGLRGGNSPLHF.

This chain uses TRBV5-1 with TRBJ2-7, with TRBD1 matching 10 bases. This CDR3 comprises 14 residues. CDR1 SGHRS and CDR2 YFSETQ come from the germline V gene. V lost 8 bases and J lost 3; bases outside the gene matches: 8. The DNA of the CDR3 is TGCGCCAGTATGACCGGGACAGGGGACTACGAGCAGTACTTC. This gives the protein CASMTGTGDYEQYF. Full variable domain (missing parts from reference TRBV5-1 and TRBJ2-7): KAGVTQTPRYLIKTRGQQVTLSCSPISGHRSVSWYQQTPGQGLQFLFEYFSETQRNKGNFPGRFSGRQFSNSRSEMNVSTLELGDSALYLCASMTGTGDYEQYFGPGTRLTVT.

The chain is built from TRBV9 and TRBJ2-3, with 10 nucleotides matching TRBD2. The CDR3 length is 16 residues. V shed 1 base and J 0 bases; nucleotides not matched to a gene: 2. Germline V lookup: CDR1 SGDLS, CDR2 YYNGEE. The DNA of the CDR3 is TGTGCCAGCAGCGTAAGCGGGAGGGGGAGCACAGATACGCAGTATTTT. Encoded protein: CASSVSGRGSTDTQYF.

The rearrangement links TRBV7-9 to TRBJ1-2; 7 bases agree with TRBD1. The CDR3 is 16 amino acids. The V segment lost 0 bases and the J segment 4 bases; nucleotides outside the gene matches: 8. Per germline, CDR1 SEHNR and CDR2 FQNEAQ (reference sequence). The CDR3 nucleotides are TGTGCCAGCAGCTTAGCGCTGGGGACAGCAGTCTATGGCTACACCTTC. Translation gives CASSLALGTAVYGYTF.

V is TRBV27 and J is TRBJ1-2, with D hard to call. V was trimmed by 5 bases and J by 8 bases, leaving 15 bases between them. This CDR3 region has 13 residues. The germline CDR1 and CDR2 sequences are MNHEY and SMNVEV (reference sequence). Here the CDR3 reads CASSHRDLKGYTF. The CDR3 bases are TGTGCCAGCAGTCACAGAGACCTGAAGGGCTACACCTTC.

The genes are TRBV9 and TRBJ2-7; a possible D gene is TRBD1 (5 bases). Trimming left V 7 bases short and J 5 bases short, with 10 bases between. The CDR3 extends over 11 amino acids. CDR1 is SGDLS and CDR2 is YYNGEE in the germline V gene. This CDR3 reads CASGAFNEQYF. The CDR3 DNA is TGTGCCAGCGGGGCGTTCAACGAGCAGTACTTC.

Written as DNA, the CDR3 is TGCGCCAGCAGCCAAGATGCACTTACTGAAGCTTTCTTT. Protein: CASSQDALTEAFF. The V call is TRBV4-3, the J call TRBJ1-1; unclear D gene. This CDR3 has 13 amino acids. Germline assignment: CDR1 LGHNA and CDR2 YSLEER. Trimming removed 0 bases from V and 5 bases from J, with 7 bases in between.

V is TRBV7-9 and J is TRBJ2-7; 11 bases line up with TRBD1. Germline V gene sequence: CDR1 SEHNR, CDR2 FQNEAQ (reference sequence). The CDR3 extends over 16 amino acids. With V trimmed by 4 bases and J by 1 base, 6 bases remained unmatched. The chain's CDR3 is CASSSPRDRGSYEQYF. The CDR3 region has the DNA TGTGCCAGCAGCTCACCCCGGGACAGGGGGTCCTACGAGCAGTACTTC.

The CDR3 spells CASSQPPATANTDTQYF. CDR3 sequence (DNA): TGCGCCAGCAGCCAACCCCCGGCGACAGCGAACACAGATACGCAGTATTTT. V usage is TRBV4-1 and J usage is TRBJ2-3; tentative D call: TRBD1 (5 bases). Trimming took off 2 bases at V and 2 bases at J, with 17 bases between the two ends. Germline V lookup: CDR1 MGHRA, CDR2 YSYEKL. This CDR3 has 17 amino acids.